This T cell receptor (beta chain) derives from a study of T cells after yellow fever vaccination. Study-wide findings and caveats: Most primary-vaccination clones reappeared after the booster (approximately 95% CD4, roughly 90% CD8). The appearance of a small share of clonotypes in both CD4 and CD8 compartments was observed.

CDR3 length equals 14 residues. Germline CDR1 and CDR2: SQVTM and ANQGSEA. Trimming left V 5 bases short and J 0 bases short, with 13 bases between. This clonotype was observed at least ten times. UMIs were added to TCR cDNA along with a universal primer site when it was made by 5'RACE template switching. Using its own MiXCR run on the 5' RACE reads, TCRdb lists one record per CDR3 protein. The data show around 26,000 distinct CDR3 sequences, less than 3.5% seen once. The clonotype comes from a man between 18 and 29 years old who received the YFV17D yellow fever vaccine. Sequencing used PBMCs, either bulk or a sorted T-cell subset (CD4+, CD8+, memory, or dextramer-sorted; not recorded which), obtained roughly 46 days after the first yellow fever vaccination. The chain uses TRBV29-1 and TRBJ1-1; D possibly corresponds to TRBD1 (6 bases). CDR3 DNA: TGCAGCGTTCAAAGGACAGTTTTGAACACTGAAGCTTTCTTT. This encodes CSVQRTVLNTEAFF.